These T cell receptor beta chains were read from a single sample in a study of blood T cell repertoires in COVID-19. Assay: immunoSEQ multiplex PCR; the TCRdb copy retains only in-frame clones and omits some. The repertoire consists of some 50,000 clones, with 65% to 85% occurring once and the leading ten covering around 19%. Sequencing was done on a sample of peripheral blood. All receptors come from a human donor with active or convalescent COVID-19. The donor label of this sample is uncertain. CDR3s include the opening cysteine and the closing phenylalanine or tryptophan. A D gene is named only where the DNA matches it firmly. Size tells how often a clone was seen (once, few, many) or the class of an expanded clone, and some rows leave it out.

TRBJ2-5 | TRBD2 | TRBV6-5 | once | CASRDLAGGKETQYF | TGTGCCAGCAGAGATTTAGCGGGAGGAAAGGAGACCCAGTACTTC
TRBJ1-2 | NA | TRBV10-2 | NA | CASSDNLSNYGYTF | TGCGCCAGCAGTGACAACCTATCTAACTATGGCTACACCTTC
TRBJ2-1 | TRBD2 | TRBV9 | NA | CASSASPGLAGANEQFF | TGTGCCAGCAGCGCTTCACCCGGACTAGCGGGAGCCAATGAGCAGTTCTTC
TRBJ2-5 | TRBD2 | TRBV5-1 | NA | CASSLEPSGREETQYF | TGCGCCAGCAGCTTGGAGCCTAGCGGGAGGGAAGAGACCCAGTACTTC
TRBJ2-5 | NA | TRBV5-4 | NA | CASSLGDKETQYF | TGTGCCAGCAGCCTAGGGGACAAAGAGACCCAGTACTTC
TRBJ2-1 | NA | TRBV4-2 | once | CASTPEEASYNEQFF | TGTGCCAGCACCCCCGAGGAGGCCTCCTACAATGAGCAGTTCTTC
TRBJ2-7 | TRBD2 | TRBV12-5 | NA | CASGPSGGSYEQYF | TGTGCTAGTGGCCCCTCGGGAGGCTCCTACGAGCAGTACTTC
TRBJ2-7 | TRBD2 | TRBV19 | NA | CASSWYGAGGRASYEQYF | TGTGCCAGTAGCTGGTACGGGGCGGGAGGTCGAGCTTCCTACGAGCAGTACTTC
TRBJ2-5 | NA | TRBV6-2/TRBV6-3 | NA | CASSREWGRQTQYF | TGTGCCAGCAGCCGAGAGTGGGGCCGGCAGACCCAGTACTTC
TRBJ2-1 | TRBD2 | TRBV30 | NA | CAWSTSGSKNEQFF | TGTGCCTGGAGTACTAGCGGGAGTAAAAATGAGCAGTTCTTC
TRBJ2-6 | NA | TRBV11-1 | NA | CASSFWTAREANVLTF | TGTGCCAGCAGCTTCTGGACCGCCAGGGAAGCCAACGTCCTGACTTTC
TRBJ2-3 | NA | TRBV27 | NA | CASSLEAAHTDTQYF | TGTGCCAGCAGTTTAGAAGCGGCCCACACAGATACGCAGTATTTT
TRBJ2-1 | TRBD2 | TRBV5-4 | NA | CASSLSRLAGSYPFF | TGTGCCAGCAGCTTGTCTCGACTAGCGGGATCCTACCCGTTCTTC
TRBJ2-2 | NA | TRBV19 | NA | CASSRANTGELFF | TGTGCCAGTAGCCGCGCGAACACCGGGGAGCTGTTTTTT
TRBJ1-1 | TRBD1 | TRBV3-1/TRBV3-2 | NA | CASKDRMNTEAFF | TGTGCCAGCAAGGACAGGATGAACACTGAAGCTTTCTTT
TRBJ2-4 | NA | TRBV24-1 | once | CATSAGTWASNIQYF | TGTGCCACCAGTGCCGGCACCTGGGCGTCCAACATTCAGTACTTC
TRBJ2-5 | TRBD2 | TRBV5-1 | NA | CASSWLAGGPETQYF | TGCGCCAGCAGCTGGCTAGCGGGAGGGCCGGAGACCCAGTACTTC
TRBJ2-7 | NA | TRBV6-5 | once | CASSYGPEQGRYEQYF | TGTGCCAGCAGTTACGGGCCCGAGCAGGGGCGCTACGAGCAGTACTTC
TRBJ1-4 | NA | TRBV5-1 | NA | CASSTLGGGNEKLFF | TGCGCCAGCAGCACCCTAGGGGGTGGAAATGAAAAACTGTTTTTT
TRBJ1-1 | TRBD1 | TRBV9 | NA | CASSAYRGLNLDTEAFF | TGTGCCAGCAGCGCGTACAGGGGGCTAAACTTGGACACTGAAGCTTTCTTT
TRBJ2-7 | NA | TRBV19 | NA | CASSTAPGTAGEQYF | TGTGCCAGTAGTACCGCCCCAGGGACGGCGGGAGAGCAGTACTTC
TRBJ2-1 | NA | TRBV5-1 | NA | CASSLAGRGGLTNNEQFF | TGCGCCAGCAGCTTGGCCGGGCGTGGCGGACTAACGAACAATGAGCAGTTCTTC
TRBJ1-2 | TRBD1 | TRBV4-3 | few | CASSQGPVRGDGYTF | TGCGCCAGCAGCCAGGGTCCCGTCAGGGGGGATGGCTACACCTTC
TRBJ2-7 | TRBD2 | TRBV11-2 | few | CASSFSGLLGQYF | TGTGCCAGCAGCTTTAGCGGGCTATTGGGGCAGTACTTC
TRBJ1-2 | TRBD1 | TRBV6-1 | NA | CASSQVPGTGGYGYTF | TGTGCCAGCAGTCAAGTGCCAGGGACAGGGGGCTATGGCTACACCTTC
TRBJ2-7 | NA | TRBV7-2 | NA | CASSFLSSYEQYF | TGTGCCAGCAGCTTCCTCAGTTCCTACGAGCAGTACTTC
TRBJ2-3 | TRBD2 | TRBV11-1 | NA | CASSPFTAGGADTQYF | TGTGCCAGCAGCCCTTTTACAGCGGGAGGTGCAGATACGCAGTATTTT
TRBJ1-1 | TRBD1 | TRBV28 | NA | CASSYPDRVVTEAFF | TGTGCCAGCAGTTACCCTGACAGGGTAGTCACTGAAGCTTTCTTT
TRBJ2-1 | TRBD2 | TRBV4-3 | NA | CASSHMREGLNEQFF | TGCGCCAGCAGCCATATGCGGGAGGGCCTAAATGAGCAGTTCTTC
TRBJ1-2 | NA | TRBV10-3 | NA | CAISVPQGYNYGYTF | TGTGCCATCAGTGTGCCACAGGGATATAACTATGGCTACACCTTC
TRBJ2-7 | NA | TRBV4-2 | NA | CASSRQMDGRDEQYF | TGTGCCAGCAGCAGACAAATGGACGGGAGAGACGAGCAGTACTTC
TRBJ2-1 | TRBD2 | TRBV9 | NA | CASSAGLAGASYNEQFF | TGTGCCAGCAGCGCCGGACTAGCGGGCGCCTCCTACAATGAGCAGTTCTTC
TRBJ2-5 | NA | TRBV7-9 | NA | CASSFWSQETQYF | TGTGCCAGCAGCTTCTGGAGCCAAGAGACCCAGTACTTC
TRBJ2-1 | NA | TRBV20-1 | NA | CSASVYEQFF | TGCAGTGCTAGTGTCTATGAGCAGTTCTTC
TRBJ2-2 | TRBD2 | TRBV7-2 | medium-sized | CASSLLLSGRVGELFF | TGTGCCAGCAGCTTACTACTTAGCGGGAGGGTCGGGGAGCTGTTTTTT
TRBJ2-1 | NA | TRBV6-2/TRBV6-3 | NA | CASSYLLGVDVEPYNEQFF | TGTGCCAGCAGTTACTTGCTCGGGGTCGATGTGGAACCATACAATGAGCAGTTCTTC
TRBJ2-7 | NA | TRBV20-1 | NA | CSASLTYEQYF | TGCAGTGCCTCCCTAACCTACGAGCAGTACTTC
TRBJ1-1 | NA | TRBV6-2/TRBV6-3 | NA | CASSYGSSGNTEAFF | TGTGCCAGCAGTTACGGGTCGTCGGGGAACACTGAAGCTTTCTTT
TRBJ2-7 | TRBD2 | TRBV7-2 | once | CASSLSTSGRTQYF | TGTGCCAGCAGCTTATCCACTAGCGGGCGAACGCAGTACTTC
TRBJ2-1 | NA | TRBV11-1 | NA | CASSPYRVNAEQFF | TGTGCCAGCAGCCCCTACAGGGTAAACGCTGAGCAGTTCTTC
TRBJ1-5 | NA | TRBV7-8 | NA | CASSLVGRGINQPQHF | TGTGCCAGCAGCTTAGTTGGCAGGGGAATCAATCAGCCCCAGCATTTT